Each of the 12 T cell receptor beta chains below was sequenced from the same sample in a study of response to subunit inactivated influenza vaccine. TCRdb re-called the RT-PCR reads through MiXCR, storing one row per CDR3 protein. The sample has fewer than 800,000 distinct CDR3 sequences; approximately 14% are singletons. The material was PBMCs from blood, obtained roughly 13 days after vaccination. The receptor set was obtained from a man aged 50-60 years who received an inactivated influenza vaccine.

The chain combines TRBV7-8 with TRBJ2-5; the D is unclear. With 1 base removed from V and 4 bases from J, the gap between germline ends came to 10 bases. CDR3 length equals 14 residues. The germline CDR1 and CDR2 sequences are SGHVS and FQNEAQ. CDR3 DNA: TGTGCCAGCAGCTTAGTGAACACTCGAGAGACCCAGTACTTC. Its translation: CASSLVNTRETQYF.

This clonotype was recorded a few times. The chain couples TRBV10-3 to TRBJ1-5; D is undetermined. The CDR3 consists of 15 residues. The germline V gene has CDR1 ENHRY and CDR2 SYGVKD. Trimming cost V 3 bases and J 4 bases, with 13 bases left between them. In nucleotides, the CDR3 is TGTGCCATCAGTGATATAGCAGGAGGGAATCAGCCCCAGCATTTT. This sequence encodes CAISDIAGGNQPQHF.

To note about this clonotype: The junction departs from the called germline gene at one end, perhaps through a read error. The chain uses TRBV6-5 and TRBJ2-1; D unresolved. The CDR3 contains 16 residues. Germline CDR1 and CDR2: MNHEY and SVGAGI. The DNA of the CDR3 is TGTGCCAACAGTTACTCGTCCCCGCTTACCTACAATGAGCAGTTCTTC. Translated, it gives CANSYSSPLTYNEQFF.

This clonotype was seen many times. The chain has TRBV5-1 and TRBJ2-7, with D perhaps assigned TRBD1 or TRBD2 (5 bases each). Germline CDR1 and CDR2: SGHRS and YFSETQ. CDR3 length: 13 amino acids. V lost 2 bases to trimming and J lost 3 bases, with 9 bases between them. The CDR3 DNA follows: TGCGCCAGCAGCTTCGGGACCATCTACGAGCAGTACTTC. It is translated as CASSFGTIYEQYF.

With respect to this clonotype: One junction end disagrees with the germline gene, perhaps due to a read error. This chain links TRBV4-1 with TRBJ2-5, with 11 bases aligning to TRBD1. The CDR3 has 16 amino acids. Germline V gene lookup returns CDR1 MGHRA and CDR2 YSYEKL. In DNA, the CDR3 is TGCACCAGCAGCCAACAGGGACAGGGGGTACGGGAGACCCAGTACTTC. As protein: CTSSQQGQGVRETQYF.

V and J are TRBV7-2 and TRBJ2-3; the match to TRBD2 covers 8 bases. The CDR3 is 16 amino acids. After removal of 6 bases from V and 8 bases from J, the junction contained 16 bases not matched to a gene. CDR1 and CDR2 (germline): SGHTA, FQGNSA. The CDR3 region has the DNA TGTGCCAGCAGTCCTCCCCGGACTAGCCCCCAACGTACGCAGTATTTT. Encoded protein: CASSPPRTSPQRTQYF.

The V gene is TRBV29-1, the J gene TRBJ2-1; TRBD2 matches 11 bases. The CDR3 covers 15 residues. After removal of 6 bases from V and 3 bases from J, the junction contained 7 bases not matched to a gene. CDR1 SQVTM and CDR2 ANQGSEA come from the germline V gene. CDR3 amino acids: CSVLLAGASYNEQFF. DNA for the CDR3: TGCAGCGTCCTACTAGCGGGAGCTAGCTACAATGAGCAGTTCTTC.

This clonotype has a handful of counts. The V call is TRBV20-1, the J call TRBJ1-5, with TRBD1 matching over 9 bases. J was trimmed by 5 bases and V by 4 bases; bases with no gene match: 12. Germline V CDR1 and CDR2: DFQATT, SNEGSKA (reference sequence). This CDR3 has 16 amino acids. The CDR3 here is CSATRWGQGLDQPQHF. Here the CDR3 DNA reads TGCAGTGCTACTAGATGGGGACAGGGTTTAGATCAGCCCCAGCATTTT.

J is TRBJ1-2 and V is TRBV20-1, with a possible D match to TRBD1 (5 bases). The V end lost 4 bases, the J end lost 4 bases, and 10 bases lay between the germline ends. CDR3 length: 12 amino acids. From germline, CDR1 is DFQATT and CDR2 SNEGSKA (reference sequence). The CDR3: CSATGRVYGYTF. Here the CDR3 DNA reads TGCAGTGCTACAGGGCGGGTCTATGGCTACACCTTC.

This clonotype has a count of ten or more. The rearrangement uses TRBV10-3 and TRBJ1-6, with D possibly being TRBD1 (5 bases). The CDR3 length is 14 residues. V shed 3 bases and J shed 8 bases, with 11 bases lying between them. The germline V gene encodes CDR1 ENHRY and CDR2 SYGVKD. CDR3 DNA: TGTGCCATCAGTGACAGGGAATCGGATTCACCCCTCCACTTT. Translation: CAISDRESDSPLHF.

V usage is TRBV7-9 and J usage is TRBJ2-1; D call uncertain. Deletions cut 3 bases from V and 5 bases from J, with 8 bases between. CDR3 length equals 13 residues. Germline V CDR1 and CDR2: SEHNR, FQNEAQ (reference sequence). The CDR3 DNA reads as TGTGCCAGCAGCTTCGGATACGACAATGAGCAGTTCTTC. Translating it yields CASSFGYDNEQFF.

This clonotype was counted many times. V is TRBV7-2 and J is TRBJ2-1, with 10 bases identical to TRBD2. Looked up from germline, CDR1 is SGHTA and CDR2 is FQGNSA. CDR3 length: 14 amino acids. Trimming cost V 5 bases and J 6 bases; bases outside gene matches: 4. The CDR3 bases are TGTGCCAGCAGCCCGGGACTAGCGTCCAATGAGCAGTTCTTC. This codes for CASSPGLASNEQFF. Supplemented by reference TRBV7-2 and TRBJ2-1, the full variable domain reads GAGVSQSPSNKVTEKGKDVELRCDPISGHTALYWYRQSLGQGLEFLIYFQGNSAPDKSGLPSDRFSAERTGGSVSTLTIQRTQQEDSAVYLCASSPGLASNEQFFGPGTRLTVL.